This T cell receptor (beta chain) came from a study of T cells after yellow fever vaccination. Germline trimming cut 7 bases from V and 1 base from J; bases unmatched to any gene: 5. The CDR3 sequence is 14 residues long. Germline V lookup: CDR1 MDHEN, CDR2 SYDVKM. TCRdb re-analysed the 5' RACE reads in MiXCR, keeping a single row per CDR3 protein. The sample contains some 560,000 distinct CDR3 sequences, around 17% of which appear only once. This chain links TRBV28 with TRBJ2-5; TRBD2 matches 8 bases. The origin of this receptor is a man younger than 35 who received the YFV17D yellow fever vaccine. The sequencing used PBMCs, collected roughly 5 days after the first yellow fever vaccination. The CDR3 sequence: CASNPAGGQETQYF. In DNA form, the CDR3 reads TGTGCCAGCAATCCGGCGGGGGGCCAAGAGACCCAGTACTTC. Together with reference TRBV28 and TRBJ2-5, the CDR3 gives the full variable domain: DVKVTQSSRYLVKRTGEKVFLECVQDMDHENMFWYRQDPGLGLRLIYFSYDVKMKEKGDIPEGYSVSREKKERFSLILESASTNQTSMYLCASNPAGGQETQYFGPGTRLLVL.